Following are 22 T cell receptor beta chains from one sample sequenced in a study of cytomegalovirus exposure and HLA in healthy donors. The PCR made use of 60 Vbeta and 13 Jbeta primers. Profiling relied on immunoSEQ multiplex PCR, and the TCRdb table lists in-frame clones only, not all of them. This repertoire shows roughly 15,000 clones, 63% found once; its top ten account for approximately 15%. Sequenced input: PBMCs. The receptors here all came from a woman aged 50 to 60 in good health and CMV-seropositive.

The DNA for the CDR3 is TGTGCCAGCAGTGAATTGCAGGGTGGCGAGACCCAGTACTTC. Its translation is CASSELQGGETQYF. The V gene is TRBV25-1, the J gene TRBJ2-5, with D perhaps matching TRBD1 (5 bases). Germline CDR1 MGHDK, CDR2 SYGVNS. CDR3 length equals 14 residues. The V end lost 1 base, the J end lost 5 bases, and 11 bases lay between the germline ends.

The chain combines TRBV7-2 with TRBJ2-5; 10 bases match TRBD1. The CDR3 covers 15 residues. Per germline, CDR1 SGHTA and CDR2 FQGNSA. The V segment lost 3 bases and the J segment 5 bases; nucleotides outside the gene matches: 6. DNA of the CDR3: TGTGCCAGCAGCTTCGACAGGGGGCTCTGGGAGACCCAGTACTTC. Amino acid sequence: CASSFDRGLWETQYF.

This rearrangement joins TRBV7-2 to TRBJ2-3; no clear D. Trimming removed 7 bases from V and 5 bases from J, with 7 bases in between. CDR3 length: 11 residues. CDR1 and CDR2 from the germline V gene are SGHTA and FQGNSA. The CDR3 nucleotides read TGTGCCAGCACTTCGGGAGATACGCAGTATTTT. This encodes CASTSGDTQYF.

There are a few counts of this clone. This chain joins TRBV27 and TRBJ1-1, with unresolved D. V was shortened by 6 bases and J by 3 bases, with 5 bases between the two germline ends. The CDR3 spans 11 residues. Germline CDR1 reads MNHEY; CDR2 reads SMNVEV (reference sequence). The chain's CDR3 is CASRRDTEAFF. The CDR3, as DNA: TGTGCCAGCAGAAGAGACACTGAAGCTTTCTTT.

This sequence joins TRBV6-5 and TRBJ2-7, with 7 bases identical to TRBD1. V was pared by 6 bases and J by 6 bases, with 8 bases of the junction left unmatched. The germline gives CDR1 MNHEY, CDR2 SVGAGI. There are 13 residues in the CDR3. CDR3 sequence reads: CASSRTGVSEQYF. The CDR3 DNA sequence: TGTGCCAGCAGCCGAACAGGGGTAAGCGAGCAGTACTTC.

V usage is TRBV29-1 and J usage is TRBJ2-5; possibly TRBD1 for D (5 bases). Germline lookup yields CDR1 SQVTM and CDR2 ANQGSEA. Trimming cost V 4 bases and J 1 base, with 7 bases left between them. CDR3 length: 12 amino acids. CDR3 sequence reads: CSVGQFQETQYF. For the CDR3, the DNA is TGCAGCGTTGGACAGTTCCAAGAGACCCAGTACTTC.

V gene TRBV19 combines with J gene TRBJ1-1, with 9 positions matching TRBD1. V was pared by 4 bases and J by 4 bases, with 19 bases of the junction left unmatched. CDR1 LNHDA and CDR2 SQIVND come from the germline V gene (reference sequence). This CDR3 has 19 residues. The CDR3 coding sequence is TGTGCCAGTAGTAGAACCATATCGGGACAGGGAGTGGGGAGCACTGAAGCTTTCTTT. It codes for CASSRTISGQGVGSTEAFF.

J is TRBJ2-1 and V is TRBV4-2, with 9 bases that match TRBD2. There are 17 residues in the CDR3. The junction had 3 bases not matched to a gene; V was cut back by 0 bases and J by 0 bases. The V gene's germline CDR1 is LGHNA and CDR2 YNFKEQ. CDR3 protein: CASSQDLAGYSYNEQFF. The CDR3 DNA is TGTGCCAGCAGCCAAGACCTAGCGGGGTACTCCTACAATGAGCAGTTCTTC.

This clone was found a few times. The chain combines TRBV5-1 with TRBJ2-7, with a weak D call TRBD2 (5 bases). Germline CDR1 and CDR2: SGHRS and YFSETQ. CDR3 length: 13 residues. Between the trimmed V and J ends, which lost 4 bases and 4 bases, there was a span of 12 bases. Here the CDR3 DNA reads TGCGCCAGCAGCGCCGGGATTACTTACGAGCAGTACTTC. Residues: CASSAGITYEQYF. The entire variable domain, with the rest obtained from reference TRBV5-1 and TRBJ2-7, is as follows: KAGVTQTPRYLIKTRGQQVTLSCSPISGHRSVSWYQQTPGQGLQFLFEYFSETQRNKGNFPGRFSGRQFSNSRSEMNVSTLELGDSALYLCASSAGITYEQYFGPGTRLTVT.

The V call is TRBV30, the J call TRBJ2-6; 8 bases agree with TRBD1. The CDR3 length is 14 residues. V lost 3 bases and J lost 7; bases outside the gene matches: 5. CDR1 and CDR2 from the germline V gene are GTSNPN and SVGIG (reference sequence). CDR3 sequence (DNA): TGTGCCTGGAGCCGACAGGGGAGAGCCAACGTCCTGACTTTC. It codes for CAWSRQGRANVLTF. The full variable domain, its missing parts supplied by reference TRBV30 and TRBJ2-6, is SQTIHQWPATLVQPVGSPLSLECTVEGTSNPNLYWYRQAAGRGLQLLFYSVGIGQISSEVPQNLSASRPQDRQFILSSKKLLLSDSGFYLCAWSRQGRANVLTFGAGSRLTVL.

V usage is TRBV6-1 and J usage is TRBJ2-7; 8 bases are a match to TRBD1. The junction had 6 bases not matched to a gene; V was cut back by 7 bases and J by 4 bases. The CDR3 is made up of 13 amino acids. Germline CDR1 MNHNS, CDR2 SASEGT. The chain's CDR3 is CASNTDRGYEQYF. The CDR3 DNA sequence: TGTGCCAGCAACACCGACAGGGGTTACGAGCAGTACTTC.

This clone was counted a few times. The chain carries TRBV30 and TRBJ1-2; no definite D call. The CDR3 runs to 15 residues. Looked up from germline, CDR1 is GTSNPN and CDR2 is SVGIG (reference sequence). V shed 7 bases and J shed 6 bases, with 24 bases lying between them. CDR3 in DNA: TGTGCCTCCACCGCATGGGCACGTTTAATGAATGGCTACACCTTC. The encoded protein is CASTAWARLMNGYTF. The full variable domain, its missing parts supplied by reference TRBV30 and TRBJ1-2, is SQTIHQWPATLVQPVGSPLSLECTVEGTSNPNLYWYRQAAGRGLQLLFYSVGIGQISSEVPQNLSASRPQDRQFILSSKKLLLSDSGFYLCASTAWARLMNGYTFGSGTRLTVV.

The genes are TRBV5-1 and TRBJ1-1; weak D call: TRBD1 (6 bases). The CDR3 totals 12 residues. From germline, CDR1 is SGHRS and CDR2 YFSETQ. V was clipped by 0 bases and J by 8 bases, with 8 bases between them. This CDR3 is CASSLEGEEAFF. CDR3 in DNA: TGCGCCAGCAGCTTGGAGGGGGAAGAAGCTTTCTTT. Using reference TRBV5-1 and TRBJ1-1 for the parts outside the CDR3, the full variable domain is KAGVTQTPRYLIKTRGQQVTLSCSPISGHRSVSWYQQTPGQGLQFLFEYFSETQRNKGNFPGRFSGRQFSNSRSEMNVSTLELGDSALYLCASSLEGEEAFFGQGTRLTVV.

This clone was counted a few times. The chain combines TRBV10-3 with TRBJ2-3; D is undetermined. The ends were cut back, 0 bases at V and 2 bases at J, with 9 bases in the middle. Germline CDR1 reads ENHRY; CDR2 reads SYGVKD. The CDR3 runs 15 residues. CDR3 region: CAISESESPTDTQYF. The CDR3 nucleotides are TGTGCCATCAGTGAGTCGGAGAGTCCCACAGATACGCAGTATTTT.

J is TRBJ1-1 and V is TRBV29-1; D not resolved. This CDR3 has 11 amino acids. The V and J ends lost 4 bases and 1 base respectively, with 4 bases between them. CDR1 and CDR2 from the germline V gene are SQVTM and ANQGSEA. The chain's CDR3 is CSVAQNTEAFF. The CDR3 coding sequence is TGCAGCGTTGCACAGAACACTGAAGCTTTCTTT.

This chain uses TRBV11-1 with TRBJ1-1; TRBD1 matches 8 bases. Germline V CDR1 and CDR2: SGHAT, FQDESV (reference sequence). The V and J ends lost 7 bases and 10 bases, in that order; junction bases with no gene match: 5. The CDR3 covers 11 residues. This CDR3 is CASTHGQGAFF. In nucleotides, the CDR3 is TGTGCCAGCACCCATGGACAGGGAGCTTTCTTT. The whole variable domain, filled in from reference TRBV11-1 and TRBJ1-1, reads EAEVAQSPRYKITEKSQAVAFWCDPISGHATLYWYRQILGQGPELLVQFQDESVVDDSQLPKDRFSAERLKGVDSTLKIQPAELGDSAMYLCASTHGQGAFFGQGTRLTVV.

The chain is built from TRBV4-1 and TRBJ2-5; tentative D call: TRBD2 (6 bases). The CDR3 totals 15 residues. V gave up 1 base and J gave up 5 bases, with 14 bases separating them. Germline V CDR1 and CDR2: MGHRA, YSYEKL. The CDR3 DNA is TGCGCCAGCAGCCAAGCGGGAGCCTCATGGGAGACCCAGTACTTC. This sequence encodes CASSQAGASWETQYF.

This clone has just a few counts. The junction does not match germline at one end; this may be a read error. The chain couples TRBV2 to TRBJ2-7, with D possibly matching TRBD2 (6 bases). CDR1 and CDR2 from the germline V gene are SNHLY and FYNNEI. CDR3 size: 11 residues. CDR3 residues: CASDDSRGLIF. The CDR3 nucleotides read TGTGCCAGCGACGACTCGCGGGGCCTTATCTTC.

The chain recombines TRBV7-2 with TRBJ1-5, with TRBD1 matching 9 bases. CDR1 and CDR2 (germline): SGHTA, FQGNSA. Trimming cost V 2 bases and J 5 bases; bases outside gene matches: 4. This CDR3 is 15 amino acids long. The DNA for the CDR3 is TGTGCCAGCAGCTTATGGGGACAGGGTGATCAGCCCCAGCATTTT. This sequence encodes CASSLWGQGDQPQHF.

The rearrangement joins TRBV29-1 to TRBJ2-5; TRBD1 agrees at 7 bases. The ends lost 7 bases at V and 4 bases at J; junction bases unmatched: 9. CDR1 is SQVTM and CDR2 is ANQGSEA in the germline V gene. This CDR3 region has 13 residues. CDR3 sequence: CSAQLTGRETQYF. The CDR3 DNA reads as TGCAGCGCCCAACTGACAGGGAGAGAGACCCAGTACTTC.

The chain carries TRBV4-1 and TRBJ1-3; the D is unclear. V lost 0 bases to trimming and J lost 2 bases, with 14 bases between them. In germline, CDR1 is MGHRA, CDR2 YSYEKL. This CDR3 is built from 17 residues. This chain's CDR3 is CASSQDDGGLAGNTIYF. Written as DNA, the CDR3 is TGCGCCAGCAGCCAAGATGATGGCGGGTTAGCTGGAAACACCATATATTTT.

This chain uses TRBV28 with TRBJ1-2; the match to TRBD1 covers 7 bases. CDR1 and CDR2 (germline): MDHEN, SYDVKM. The ends lost 10 bases at V and 4 bases at J; junction bases unmatched: 9. The CDR3 has 13 amino acids. The CDR3 here is CATWTGPTYGYTF. CDR3 nucleotide sequence: TGTGCCACCTGGACAGGCCCCACCTATGGCTACACCTTC.